Listed below are T cell receptor beta chains from one sample, sequenced in a study of cytomegalovirus exposure and HLA in healthy donors. The repertoire was sequenced with immunoSEQ multiplex PCR; TCRdb's copy has only in-frame clones and lacks some. Among over 100,000 clones listed, 81% were seen once. Material for sequencing was PBMCs. Source of these receptors: a woman aged 25-40 years in good health and CMV-seronegative. Both conserved end residues are part of each CDR3. The order of the fields is J gene, V gene, clone size, D gene, CDR3 DNA, CDR3 protein. D genes are given only for firm matches. Size tells how often a clone was seen (once, few, many) or the class of an expanded clone, and some rows leave it out.

>TRBJ2-3|TRBV5-1|-|-
TGCGCCAGCAGCTTGCAGGCGAGTCGCACAGATACGCAGTATTTT
CASSLQASRTDTQYF
>TRBJ2-7|TRBV18|-|TRBD2
TGTGCCAGCTCACCACCTGTGGTCGGGACTAGCGGATCCTACGAGCAGTACTTC
CASSPPVVGTSGSYEQYF
>TRBJ2-5|TRBV4-1|-|-
TGCGCCAGCAGCCAAGATAGAGAGACCCAGTACTTC
CASSQDRETQYF
>TRBJ2-1|TRBV5-4|-|-
TGTGCCAGCAGCCCCAGCAGCGGTAGCTACAATGAGCAGTTCTTC
CASSPSSGSYNEQFF
>TRBJ2-7|TRBV4-1|-|TRBD2
TGCGCCAGCAGCCAACTAGCGGGGATCGGCGAGCAGTACTTC
CASSQLAGIGEQYF
>TRBJ1-1|TRBV11-2|few|-
TGTGCCAGCAGCTTAGTAGGAGGGATCACTGAAGCTTTCTTT
CASSLVGGITEAFF
>TRBJ2-4|TRBV27|-|-
TGTGCCAGCAGCCAGGGTAACATTCAGTACTTC
CASSQGNIQYF
>TRBJ1-2|TRBV5-4|-|TRBD1
TGTGCCAGCAGTCAGAGGACAGGGCCGATCTATGGCTACACCTTC
CASSQRTGPIYGYTF
>TRBJ2-1|TRBV28|-|-
TGTGCCAGCTGTGCTCTAGACAGCCCCTACAATGAGCAGTTCTTC
CASCALDSPYNEQFF
>TRBJ2-7|TRBV27|-|TRBD1
TGTGCCAGCAGTCCCGGGACAGGGGCACGCTACGAGCAGTACTTC
CASSPGTGARYEQYF
>TRBJ2-1|TRBV5-4|-|TRBD2
TGTGCCAGCAGCACGGGGGGGGTAGGCAATGAGCAGTTCTTC
CASSTGGVGNEQFF
>TRBJ1-1|TRBV10-3|once|-
TGTGCCATCAATGGGGACTTGGGTGAGGACACTGAAGCTTTCTTT
CAINGDLGEDTEAFF
>TRBJ2-3|TRBV4-3|-|TRBD1
TGCGCCAGCAGCCAAGACTGGACAGGGAAGGCAGATACGCAGTATTTT
CASSQDWTGKADTQYF
>TRBJ1-2|TRBV19|-|-
TGTGCCAGTAGTCATACGGCCGGGGTAGACTATGGCTACACCTTC
CASSHTAGVDYGYTF
>TRBJ2-1|TRBV7-2|-|TRBD2
TGTGCCAGCAGCTTAGTGTCTAGCGGGAGCCCGCCGATCTTC
CASSLVSSGSPPIF
>TRBJ2-1|TRBV5-1|-|-
TGCGCCAGCAGCTTGCCCCTACCCTACAATGAGCAGTTCTTC
CASSLPLPYNEQFF
>TRBJ2-1|TRBV5-1|-|-
TGCGCCAGCAGCGGGGGCCTCCCCCGGACGAGGGTCACAAACAATGAGCAGTTCTTC
CASSGGLPRTRVTNNEQFF
>TRBJ1-1|TRBV2|-|TRBD1
TGTGCCAGCAGTGAACGCGTAGGACAGGGGCTTCAGAACACTGAAGCTTTCTTT
CASSERVGQGLQNTEAFF
>TRBJ2-4|TRBV4-1|-|-
TGCGCCAGCAGCCAAGTTGACGGGAGCGCGGGCAAAAACATTCAGTACTTC
CASSQVDGSAGKNIQYF
>TRBJ2-3|TRBV28|-|TRBD1
TGTGCCAGCACCCCGCCCCTGGGACAGGGGAGGTATACGCAGTATTTT
CASTPPLGQGRYTQYF
>TRBJ2-7|TRBV28|-|-
TGTGCCAGCAGTTTATGGCGGGACGGAACCTACGAGCAGTACTTC
CASSLWRDGTYEQYF
>TRBJ2-7|TRBV6-5|-|TRBD1
TGTGCCAGCAGTCGCGGACAGGGGGCCCCCTACGAGCAGTACTTC
CASSRGQGAPYEQYF
>TRBJ2-1|TRBV4-2|-|TRBD1
TGTGCCAGCAGCCGAGAGGGACAGGAGACCTTCAGAGGGACGGAGCAGTTCTTC
CASSREGQETFRGTEQFF
>TRBJ1-1|TRBV18|-|-
TGTGCCAGCTCACTCAAAGGGGGCACTGAAGCTTTCTTT
CASSLKGGTEAFF
>TRBJ1-5|TRBV5-1|-|-
TGCGCCAGCAGCTTGGCCTTTCGGGGTCAGTTCGCAGCGAGATATAGCAATCAGCCCCAGCATTTT
CASSLAFRGQFAARYSNQPQHF
>TRBJ2-6|TRBV27|-|-
TGTGCCAGCAGTTCAATGAGAGGGGCCAACGTCCTGACTTTC
CASSSMRGANVLTF
>TRBJ2-1|TRBV6-6|-|TRBD2
TGTGCCAGCAGTTACAGAGCGGGGGCCGGTAATGAGCAGTTCTTC
CASSYRAGAGNEQFF
>TRBJ2-2|TRBV4-2|-|-
TGTGCCAGCAGCCAAGGGGTAGGGAGCTCACCCAACAGCGGGGAGCTGTTTTTT
CASSQGVGSSPNSGELFF
>TRBJ1-2|TRBV7-2|-|-
TGTGCCAGCACCCGGGAGAGTAACTATGGCTACACCTTC
CASTRESNYGYTF
>TRBJ2-1|TRBV7-9|-|TRBD2
TGTGCCAGCAGCCTGCTCGGGACTAGCGGGTACAATGAGCAGTTCTTC
CASSLLGTSGYNEQFF
>TRBJ2-1|TRBV28|-|TRBD1
TGTGCCAGCAGTTTAAAGGGACAGTACAATGAGCAGTTCTTC
CASSLKGQYNEQFF
>TRBJ1-3|TRBV19|-|TRBD1
TGTGCCAGCGCTCAGACAGGGGACGGAAACACCATATATTTT
CASAQTGDGNTIYF
>TRBJ2-5|TRBV19|few|TRBD2
TGTGCCAGTAGTATAATGAGGGGCGGGGGAGAGACCCAGTACTTC
CASSIMRGGGETQYF
>TRBJ1-6|TRBV6-6|once|-
TGTGCCAGCAGGACTCAGGGGTTTGGGTCACCCCTCCACTTT
CASRTQGFGSPLHF
>TRBJ2-7|TRBV27|-|-
TGTGCCAGCAGTTTCGGGACTCGAGGGGAGCAGTACTTC
CASSFGTRGEQYF
>TRBJ2-1|TRBV2|-|-
TGTGCCAGCAGTGAAGCGGTGCAGTCCAATGAGCAGTTCTTC
CASSEAVQSNEQFF
>TRBJ2-5|TRBV5-1|-|TRBD1
TGCGCCAGCGCCGGGACAGGGTTGGAGACCCAGTACTTC
CASAGTGLETQYF
>TRBJ1-2|TRBV11-2|-|TRBD1
TGTGCCAGCAGCTGGGAACGGGACAGGGCAAATGGCTACACCTTC
CASSWERDRANGYTF
>TRBJ1-1|TRBV7-9|-|-
TGTTCCAGCTCGGGCACTGAAGCTTTCTTT
CSSSGTEAFF
>TRBJ2-1|TRBV2|-|TRBD2
TGTGCCAGCAGCTTCGAGCTAGCGGGAGGAGGCAATGAGCAGTTCTTC
CASSFELAGGGNEQFF